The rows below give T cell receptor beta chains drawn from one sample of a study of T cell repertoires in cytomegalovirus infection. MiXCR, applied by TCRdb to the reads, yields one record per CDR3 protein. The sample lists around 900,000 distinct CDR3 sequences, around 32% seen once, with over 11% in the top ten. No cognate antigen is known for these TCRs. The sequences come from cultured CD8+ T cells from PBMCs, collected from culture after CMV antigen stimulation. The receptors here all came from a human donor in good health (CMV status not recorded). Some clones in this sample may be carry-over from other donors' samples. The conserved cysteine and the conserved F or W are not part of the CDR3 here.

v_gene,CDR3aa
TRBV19,TSSPGLANTGELF
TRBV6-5,ASSYSYGSHNEQF
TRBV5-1,ASSLGQGGDQPQH
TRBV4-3,ASSQGAPWVAGDYTGELF
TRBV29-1,SVAGGGNYGYT
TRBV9,ASSMNRDFPNYGYT
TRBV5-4,ASSLGLVVSDTQY
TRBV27,ASSTHRDLGSNQPQH
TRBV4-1,ASSQEGPEDTQY
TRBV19,ASSLRDSLGNTIY
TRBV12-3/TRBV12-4,ASSMRDGFTEAF
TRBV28,ASSLPLLPQH
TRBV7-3,ASSLPRQRAGLTGELF